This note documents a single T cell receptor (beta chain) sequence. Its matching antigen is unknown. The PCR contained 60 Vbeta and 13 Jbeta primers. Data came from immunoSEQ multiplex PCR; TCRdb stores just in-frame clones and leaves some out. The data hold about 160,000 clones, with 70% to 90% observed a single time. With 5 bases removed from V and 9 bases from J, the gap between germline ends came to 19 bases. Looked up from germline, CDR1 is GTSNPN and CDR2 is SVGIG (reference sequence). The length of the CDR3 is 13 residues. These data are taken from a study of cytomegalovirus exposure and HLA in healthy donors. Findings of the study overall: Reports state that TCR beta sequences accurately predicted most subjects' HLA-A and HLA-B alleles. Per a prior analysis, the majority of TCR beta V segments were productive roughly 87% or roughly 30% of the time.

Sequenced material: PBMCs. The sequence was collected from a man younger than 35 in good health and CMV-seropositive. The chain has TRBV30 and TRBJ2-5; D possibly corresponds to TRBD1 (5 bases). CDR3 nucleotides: TGTGCCTGGGACAGACAGTCTACTCAGGCCCAGTACTTC. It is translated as CAWDRQSTQAQYF.